This T cell receptor beta chain is from a study of T cells expressing NK-cell markers. Overall study context: It was sorted CD3+CD56+NKG2C+, CD3+CD56+NKG2C- and CD3+CD56-NKG2C+ T cells that supplied the TCR beta repertoires. Study findings and constraints: The same clonotypes also predominated in the CD3+CD56-NKG2C+ fraction of a handful of donors. Six of the donors carried dominant NKG2C+ clonotypes that took up 1.0-7.0% of their CD8+ T cells.

About this clonotype: The antigen is unknown.

TCRdb re-called the 5' RACE reads; every CDR3 protein appears as one record, without DNA. The ten most abundant clones cover 1.4% of a sample with about 460,000 distinct CDR3 sequences. Germline loops: CDR1 LGHDT, CDR2 YNNKEL (reference sequence). This CDR3 comprises 14 residues. This clonotype originated in a woman in her forties or fifties in good health. This chain joins TRBV3-1 and TRBJ2-7; with no DNA, the TCRdb D assignment of TRBD2 cannot be verified. The specimen was blood T cells: a sorted CD56 or NKG2C T cell subset, CD4+ or CD8+ T cells, or bulk PBMC T cells (not recorded which). CDR3 amino acids: CASSPTLDSLKQYF.